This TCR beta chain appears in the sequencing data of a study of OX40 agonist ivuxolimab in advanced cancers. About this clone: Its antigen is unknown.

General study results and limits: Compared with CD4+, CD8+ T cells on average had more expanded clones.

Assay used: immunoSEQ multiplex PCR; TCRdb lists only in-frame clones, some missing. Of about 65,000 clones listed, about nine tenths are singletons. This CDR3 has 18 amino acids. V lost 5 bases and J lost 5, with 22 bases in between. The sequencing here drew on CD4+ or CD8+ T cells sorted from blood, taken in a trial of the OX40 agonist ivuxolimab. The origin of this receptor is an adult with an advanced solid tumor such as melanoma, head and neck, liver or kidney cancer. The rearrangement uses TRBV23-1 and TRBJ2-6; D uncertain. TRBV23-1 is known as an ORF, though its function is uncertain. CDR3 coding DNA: TGCGCCAGCAGTTTAGATGACTCGCAACAAAGTAGGGCCAACGTCCTGACTTTC. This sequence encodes CASSLDDSQQSRANVLTF.